This T cell receptor beta chain was identified during a study of beta chain features in type 1 diabetes. Study findings and constraints: There was no resolution here of whether HLA type influences TCRB rearrangement.

Expressed TCRB transcripts got sequenced, as all isolated RNA was reverse transcribed. For naive, central memory and regulatory T cell samples, reads averaged around 3.6 million. Assay used: immunoSEQ multiplex PCR; TCRdb lists only in-frame clones, some missing. The table lists about 410,000 clones, more than 11% of them singletons, with 0.035% to 0.04% in the top ten. The CDR3 runs to 15 residues. The V gene's germline CDR1 is SGHRS and CDR2 YFSETQ. V shed 9 bases, J shed 7 bases, and the junction held 12 bases outside the gene matches. In all sorted populations, purity surpassed 95%. As concerns this clone: The antigen remains unidentified.

The receptor's source is a man aged 25 to 45 in good health. The gene calls are TRBV5-1 and TRBJ2-1; 11 positions agree with TRBD1. Material: naive CD4+ T cells from blood. In nucleotides, the CDR3 is TGCGCCACCACCCCCGGGACAGGGGGGTGGAATGAGCAGTTCTTC. It codes for CATTPGTGGWNEQFF.